This entry describes one TCR beta chain. The sample belongs to a study of blood T cell repertoires in COVID-19. Background on the study: Spain, Italy and the United States supplied samples that represented acute and convalescent COVID-19.

Germline V gene sequence: CDR1 MRHNA, CDR2 SNTAGT. This CDR3 region has 13 residues. Trimming left V 6 bases short and J 10 bases short, with 19 bases between. The protocol was immunoSEQ multiplex PCR, while the TCRdb copy is restricted to in-frame clones and leaves out a portion. Of roughly 160,000 clones listed, around four fifths were seen once; the top ten hold over 7%. Sequencing was carried out using peripheral blood. This sequence joins TRBV6-4 and TRBJ2-7; TRBD1 might be the D (6 bases). This TCR came from a woman older than 75 with COVID-19, enrolled during active disease. The DNA for the CDR3 is TGTGCCAGCAGCGGTGACAGGACAGCCCCCCAGTACTTC. This sequence encodes CASSGDRTAPQYF.